This record covers a single T cell receptor delta chain. No antigen is known for it. RNA was extracted from the cells and then reverse transcribed. Multiplex PCR used pooled V-gene forward primers and a constant-region reverse primer to amplify CDR3s. TCRdb re-called the multiplex PCR reads using CATT. The sample includes roughly 56,000 delta-chain clones, around 16% of them seen just once. This specimen comes from a study of Vδ1+ human thymocytes. Study observations and caveats: Thymic TRG and TRD repertoires appeared highly polyclonal. Unlike peripheral blood Vdelta1+ controls, thymic delta-chain sequences included around 21% Vdelta2 and few Vdelta3. Bulk data may be misread because of unexpected Vdelta2 sequences.

V was pared by 0 bases and J by 0 bases, with 32 bases of the junction left unmatched. In germline, CDR1 is TSWWSYY, CDR2 QGS. This CDR3 spans 27 amino acids. After alphabeta T cell depletion, CD3+ Vdelta1+ Vdelta2- thymocytes were sorted. Sorted Vdelta1+ thymocytes were roughly 98% to 99.6% pure. Sample: Vdelta1+ gamma-delta thymocytes from the thymus. The subset: FACS-sorted CD3+ TCRalphabeta- TCRVdelta1+ TCRVdelta2- thymocytes. The chain joins TRDV1 to TRDJ1, with 12 positions matching TRDD3. The sequence came from a girl less than two years old who had congenital heart surgery. The CDR3 loop reads CALGELFERGLSPILGDTQTYTDKLIF. The CDR3 DNA sequence: TGTGCTCTTGGGGAACTATTCGAAAGGGGCCTAAGCCCCATACTGGGGGATACTCAGACGTACACCGATAAACTCATCTTT.